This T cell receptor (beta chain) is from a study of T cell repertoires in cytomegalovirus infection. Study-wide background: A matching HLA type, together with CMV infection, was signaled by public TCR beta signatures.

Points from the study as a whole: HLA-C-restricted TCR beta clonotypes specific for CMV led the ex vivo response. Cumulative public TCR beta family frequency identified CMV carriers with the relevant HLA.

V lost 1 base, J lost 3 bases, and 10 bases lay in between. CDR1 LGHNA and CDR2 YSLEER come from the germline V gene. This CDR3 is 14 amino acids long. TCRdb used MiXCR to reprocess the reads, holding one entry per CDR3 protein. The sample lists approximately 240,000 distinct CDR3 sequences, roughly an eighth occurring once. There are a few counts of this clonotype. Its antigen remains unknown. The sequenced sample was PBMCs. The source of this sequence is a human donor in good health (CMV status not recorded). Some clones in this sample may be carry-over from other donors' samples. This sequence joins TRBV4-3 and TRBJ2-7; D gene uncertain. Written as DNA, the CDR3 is TGCGCCAGCAGCCAAGCCTTAGTCGGCTACGAGCAGTACTTC. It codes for CASSQALVGYEQYF.